This T cell receptor (beta chain) was found in a study of T cells in Graves' hyperthyroidism and ophthalmopathy. Study-wide results and limits: A model of 13 V-J pairs discriminated ophthalmopathy from stable hyperthyroidism.

This clonotype was counted only a few times. Its target is not known. Each ophthalmopathy patient scored at least 3 on the Clinical Activity Score and at least 4 on NOSPECS grade, with duration under 3 months. The authors obtained PBMCs from over 8 ml of fresh peripheral blood. Amplification of TCR beta CDR3 regions was performed using RNA transcripts as template. The TCR CDR3 first-round RT-PCR relied on the HTBI primer set. One entry per CDR3 protein, called by TCRdb with MiXCR from the multiplex PCR reads. The repertoire holds under 550,000 distinct CDR3 sequences, nearly 20% seen once, with 45% to 50% in the top ten. Sequencing was carried out using blood. This sequence was found in a man aged 40-49 years with Graves' ophthalmopathy.

Here the CDR3 DNA reads TGCAGTGCTCCCCCCCGGCTTGCCGGCGAGCAGTACTTC. It is translated as CSAPPRLAGEQYF. The chain recombines TRBV20-1 with TRBJ2-7, with unresolved D. The CDR3 is 13 residues long. Germline values: CDR1 DFQATT, CDR2 SNEGSKA (reference sequence). The ends were cut back, 5 bases at V and 6 bases at J, with 17 bases in the middle.